The entry below describes one T cell receptor beta chain. The antigen remains unidentified. A much larger clone lies a single base off, so this may be a read error. Germline DNA was also extracted, with blood RNA taken from unsorted whole blood. Among the patients, all had chronic HBV infection and none had been treated. This sample was included in a study of tumor-infiltrating lymphocytes in primary liver carcinoma. Study-wide context: Treatment of the patients' primary liver carcinoma consisted of surgical resection. Regarding the study as a whole: A significantly higher top-250-clone fraction was found in tumors than in blood (p = 0.039).

Germline V lookup: CDR1 MNHEY, CDR2 SVGAGI. V was shortened by 10 bases and J by 0 bases, with 15 bases between the two germline ends. The length of the CDR3 is 15 residues. The researchers produced TCR beta cDNA from approximately 0.45 ug total RNA with a constant-region primer. Investigators got TCR beta libraries out of three nested multiplex PCR rounds, done with slightly modified ARM-PCR. It was with TRBV1-TRBV30 forward primers and a C-beta reverse primer that the first two PCR rounds were run, at about 10 cycles each. One entry per CDR3 protein results from TCRdb running MiXCR on the multiplex PCR reads. The data hold 300,000 to 350,000 distinct CDR3 sequences, with approximately 65% observed a single time.

Sequencing used peripheral blood. The chain combines TRBV6-5 with TRBJ2-2, with D possibly matching TRBD2 (7 bases). This clonotype originated in a man aged 35-49 years with primary liver carcinoma and hepatitis B virus infection. The CDR3 region has the DNA TGTGCCATCCTTCGGGGGGCGCCGAACACCGGGGAGCTGTTTTTT. Residues: CAILRGAPNTGELFF.